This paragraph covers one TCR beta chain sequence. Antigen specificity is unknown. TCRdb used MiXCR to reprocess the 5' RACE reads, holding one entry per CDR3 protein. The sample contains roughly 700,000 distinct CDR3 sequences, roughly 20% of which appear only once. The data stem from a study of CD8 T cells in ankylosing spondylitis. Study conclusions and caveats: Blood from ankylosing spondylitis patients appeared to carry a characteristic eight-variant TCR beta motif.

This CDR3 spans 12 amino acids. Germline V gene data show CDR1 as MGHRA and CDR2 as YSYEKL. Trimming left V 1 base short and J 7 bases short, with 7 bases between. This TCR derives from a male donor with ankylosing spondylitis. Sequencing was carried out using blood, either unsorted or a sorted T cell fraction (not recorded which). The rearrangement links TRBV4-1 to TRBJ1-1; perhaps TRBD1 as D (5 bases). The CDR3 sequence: CASSQVGDEAFF. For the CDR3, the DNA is TGCGCCAGCAGCCAAGTAGGGGATGAAGCTTTCTTT.